This TCR beta chain was sequenced in a study of Graves' ophthalmopathy and Graves' hyperthyroidism. Study information: Peripheral blood samples were taken at initial diagnosis, before any treatment.

Transcripts of RNA were the source for amplifying TCR beta CDR3 regions. Second-round multiplex PCR followed a first-round RT-PCR using HTBI primers. One entry per CDR3 protein, called by TCRdb with MiXCR from the multiplex PCR reads. Of over 150,000 distinct CDR3 sequences in the sample, over 35% are singletons; the top ten hold around 5.8%. Notes on this clonotype: Its antigen is unknown. It is unclear where the CDR3 begins or ends on the DNA, so no DNA is shown, and the CDR3 is as TCRdb lists it.

The CDR3 is made up of 16 amino acids, end residues included. The germline gives CDR1 LNHDA, CDR2 SQIVND (reference sequence). Study-wide findings and caveats: Most expanded clonotypes in thyroid above 0.001 frequency also showed up in blood. The model forecast ophthalmopathy progression, reaching 70.59% sensitivity and roughly 72% specificity.

Diagnosis used clinical symptoms, serum thyroxine, TRAb, thyroid ultrasound and orbital computed tomography. The source is a woman in her thirties or forties with Graves' ophthalmopathy. The chain is built from TRBV19 and TRBJ1-2; the D call of TRBD1 is as the table states it, not checked on the DNA. The source material was peripheral blood. CDR3 amino acids: CASSIRARLTAYGYTF.